The clone carrying this TCR beta chain was seen more than once but under ten times. Its antigen is undetermined. Germline loops: CDR1 SGHNT, CDR2 YYREEE (reference sequence). V was pared by 6 bases and J by 4 bases, with 17 bases between. This CDR3 has 15 residues. Primers for the PCR totalled 60 Vbeta and 13 Jbeta. Original methodology: An analysis performed later counted 74 million or so unique TCR beta chains (around 11 million of them shared). TCRdb's copy holds only in-frame clones and misses some; the assay was immunoSEQ multiplex PCR. V, J and clone size are taken as reported in that table, and D and trimming were inferred from the DNA itself. This sample has about 190,000 clones; 80% to 85% occur once, and the top ten carry around 2%. This specimen belongs to a study of cytomegalovirus exposure and HLA in healthy donors. Regarding the study as a whole: Among the most significant clusters, several appeared linked to common viral pathogens in a later analysis. Later work showed greater clonal expansion in HLA-associated TCR beta chains than in equally common others. Cytomegalovirus status was reportedly diagnosed by the classifier with high specificity and sensitivity.

The TCR sequence derives from a woman aged 18-29 years in good health and CMV-seropositive. The sequenced sample consisted of PBMCs. The chain is built from TRBV5-4 and TRBJ2-1; weak D call: TRBD2 (5 bases). The CDR3 coding sequence is TGTGCCAGCACCAAGGACGGAGGTCGATACAATGAGCAGTTCTTC. This sequence encodes CASTKDGGRYNEQFF.